The clone carrying this TCR beta chain occurred many times. Its matching antigen is unknown. CDR1 and CDR2 (germline): WNHNN, SYGVQD (reference sequence). This CDR3 comprises 19 residues. With V trimmed by 2 bases and J by 7 bases, 17 bases remained unmatched. Newly diagnosed hyperthyroidism patients aged 18 to 65 years had disease lasting under 2 months. The sample is drawn from a study of T cells in Graves' hyperthyroidism and ophthalmopathy. Overall study: Any treatment followed the collection of peripheral blood at initial diagnosis.

Study-level findings and limits: Most expanded thyroid clonotypes above 0.001 recurred in blood.

Regions amplified from RNA transcripts were the TCR beta CDR3 regions. First-round RT-PCR targeting the TCR CDR3 was performed with the HTBI primer set. TCRdb re-called the multiplex PCR reads through MiXCR, storing one row per CDR3 protein. The table shows approximately 720,000 distinct CDR3 sequences, with roughly a sixth occurring only once. The chain combines TRBV10-1 with TRBJ1-5, with 10 bases matching TRBD1. Specimen: blood. The source of this sequence is a woman in her forties or fifties with Graves' hyperthyroidism that later progressed to Graves' ophthalmopathy. CDR3 bases: TGCGCCAGCAGTGAGCCGGATTCCCCGAGGGACAGGGGACGACAGCCCCAGCATTTT. Its protein product is CASSEPDSPRDRGRQPQHF.